The 7 T cell receptor beta chains below all came from one sample that was sequenced in a study of cytomegalovirus exposure and HLA in healthy donors. TCRdb's table, derived via immunoSEQ multiplex PCR, lists solely in-frame clones and lacks some. The profile shows 110,000 or so clones, around 89% of them singletons. Sequencing used PBMCs. The receptors come from a man between 18 and 35 years old in good health and CMV-seronegative.

CDR3 protein: CASSHQQVNTEAFF. CDR3 nucleotide sequence: TGCGCCAGCAGCCACCAACAGGTGAACACTGAAGCTTTCTTT. The V and J genes are TRBV4-1 and TRBJ1-1; TRBD1 is a possible D gene (5 bases). CDR3 size: 14 residues. Trimming shortened V by 3 bases and J by 0 bases, and 8 bases separated the two germline ends. Germline V CDR1 and CDR2: MGHRA, YSYEKL.

The DNA for the CDR3 is TGTGCCAGCAGGGTAGGGGGAATGAACACTGAAGCTTTCTTT. As protein: CASRVGGMNTEAFF. V is TRBV13 and J is TRBJ1-1; TRBD1 might be the D (6 bases). CDR3 length: 14 residues. V lost 6 bases, J lost 0 bases, and 11 bases lay in between. Per the germline V gene, CDR1 is PRHDT and CDR2 is FYEKMQ (reference sequence).

V and J are TRBV28 and TRBJ2-3; 7 nucleotides agree with TRBD2. Germline-derived CDR1 and CDR2 are MDHEN and SYDVKM. The CDR3 contains 15 residues. V lost 5 bases, J lost 4 bases, and 9 bases stayed unmatched. This chain's CDR3 is CASSVRGRAADTQYF. CDR3 in DNA: TGTGCCAGCAGTGTAAGAGGGAGGGCCGCAGATACGCAGTATTTT.

V and J are TRBV27 and TRBJ2-2; TRBD2 might be the D (6 bases). The germline V and J ends were trimmed by 5 bases and 1 base, with 11 bases remaining between them. The germline gives CDR1 MNHEY, CDR2 SMNVEV (reference sequence). This CDR3 is built from 15 residues. The CDR3 spells CASSGLEGNTGELFF. In DNA form, the CDR3 reads TGTGCCAGCAGTGGTCTGGAGGGGAACACCGGGGAGCTGTTTTTT.

This clone is a singleton in its sample. The CDR3 reads CASSSVAGEPLGEQFF. The CDR3 nucleotides are TGTGCCAGCTCATCGGTAGCGGGGGAGCCTCTTGGTGAGCAGTTCTTC. The chain carries TRBV18 and TRBJ2-1; 9 bases agree with TRBD2. Germline loops: CDR1 KGHSH, CDR2 LQKENI. The CDR3 sequence is 16 residues long. V dropped 5 bases and J dropped 9; count of bases not matched to a gene: 14.

The chain is built from TRBV9 and TRBJ1-6; no clear D gene. Germline values: CDR1 SGDLS, CDR2 YYNGEE. Trimming removed 0 bases at V and 4 bases at J, with 8 bases between. The CDR3 spans 15 residues. CDR3 protein: CASSVGGDYNSPLHF. CDR3 in DNA: TGTGCCAGCAGCGTAGGCGGCGATTATAATTCACCCCTCCACTTT.

The V and J genes are TRBV4-1 and TRBJ2-7; the match to TRBD1 covers 8 bases. In germline, CDR1 is MGHRA, CDR2 YSYEKL. This CDR3 is 15 amino acids long. V trimming: 1 base; J trimming: 3 bases; junction bases outside the gene matches: 5. The CDR3: CASSQARTGGYEQYF. DNA of the CDR3: TGCGCCAGCAGCCAAGCTCGAACAGGGGGCTACGAGCAGTACTTC.